These 19 T cell receptor beta chains came from one sample sequenced in a study of regulatory T cells in long-lasting Graves disease. For TCR beta, libraries came from iRepertoire HTBI primers and Arm-PCR of CDR3 regions. TCRdb redid the calling of the multiplex PCR reads with MiXCR, one entry per CDR3 protein. The sample records 440,000 or so distinct CDR3 sequences, 14% to 15% being singletons. Time point here: newly diagnosed GD, antithyroid drugs for less than 3 months. Preparation of the TCR library used RNA extracted from PBMCs. The sample was also reused in another study, on T cells in Graves' hyperthyroidism and ophthalmopathy.

Material: peripheral blood mononuclear cells (PBMCs), obtained at new diagnosis, from a patient treated with antithyroid drugs. The receptors here all came from a woman aged 25 to 39 with Graves disease.

This clonotype was seen many times. The CDR3 loop reads CSVEEGYNSPLHF. The CDR3 nucleotides read TGCAGCGTTGAAGAGGGGTATAATTCACCCCTCCACTTT. This chain connects TRBV29-1 to TRBJ1-6; D is unresolved. V was pared by 0 bases and J by 4 bases, with 4 bases between. CDR1 is SQVTM, CDR2 ANQGSEA, per germline. This CDR3 comprises 13 residues.

The sample holds many counts of this clonotype. The chain is built from TRBV12-3 or TRBV12-4 and TRBJ2-7; D possibly uses TRBD1 or TRBD2 (5 bases each). V was clipped by 1 base and J by 0 bases, with 7 bases between them. CDR3 length equals 14 residues. The CDR3 is CASSLGGTSYEQYF. DNA for the CDR3: TGTGCCAGCAGTTTAGGGGGGACCTCCTACGAGCAGTACTTC.

The V and J genes are TRBV7-8 and TRBJ2-1; 11 positions agree with TRBD1. The CDR3 is made up of 16 amino acids. In germline, CDR1 is SGHVS, CDR2 FQNEAQ. The V and J ends lost 1 base and 5 bases, in that order; junction bases with no gene match: 4. CDR3: CASSLGTGGRNNEQFF. Here the CDR3 DNA reads TGTGCCAGCAGCTTAGGGACAGGGGGCAGGAACAATGAGCAGTTCTTC. The full variable domain, in which reference TRBV7-8 and TRBJ2-1 provide the parts outside the CDR3, is GAGVSQSPRYKVAKRGQDVALRCDPISGHVSLFWYQQALGQGPEFLTYFQNEAQLDKSGLPSDRFFAERPEGSVSTLKIQRTQQEDSAVYLCASSLGTGGRNNEQFFGPGTRLTVL.

This clonotype showed up many times. This chain uses TRBV3-1 with TRBJ2-1; 11 positions match TRBD2. Germline CDR1 reads LGHDT; CDR2 reads YNNKEL (reference sequence). The CDR3 is 16 residues long. J gave up 3 bases and V 4 bases, and 5 bases lay outside the gene matches. CDR3 sequence (DNA): TGTGCCAGCAGCCGCGGGACTAGCGGCCTCTACAATGAGCAGTTCTTC. This codes for CASSRGTSGLYNEQFF.

The V and J genes are TRBV24-1 and TRBJ2-7; the D call may be TRBD1 or TRBD2 (5 bases each). This CDR3 is built from 14 residues. The germline V and J ends were trimmed by 4 bases and 2 bases, with 11 bases remaining between them. CDR1 and CDR2 from the germline V gene are KGHDR and SFDVKD. Here the CDR3 DNA reads TGTGCCACCAGTGACCGGGGCAACACCTACGAGCAGTACTTC. Its protein product is CATSDRGNTYEQYF.

This clonotype was seen only a few times. The junction and the germline gene differ at one end; a read error may be behind it. This chain links TRBV9 with TRBJ1-1, with D uncertain. The CDR3 consists of 12 residues. Per germline, CDR1 SGDLS and CDR2 YYNGEE. CDR3 in amino acids: CAGSVDGLTAFF. CDR3 in DNA: TGTGCCGGCAGCGTAGACGGCCTGACCGCTTTCTTT.

This clonotype was found a few times. This CDR3 reads CASSPGTLAGSPLHF. CDR3 sequence (DNA): TGTGCCAGCTCACCCGGGACACTTGCCGGTTCACCCCTCCACTTT. The chain recombines TRBV18 with TRBJ1-6, with D possibly being TRBD1 (6 bases). In germline, CDR1 is KGHSH, CDR2 LQKENI. With 3 bases removed from V and 9 bases from J, the gap between germline ends came to 15 bases. The CDR3 is 15 amino acids.

V and J are TRBV5-6 and TRBJ2-3, with TRBD2 identical over 7 bases. V gave up 1 base and J gave up 8 bases; unmatched junction bases: 4. Germline V gene sequence: CDR1 SGHDT, CDR2 YYEEEE. The CDR3 loop spans 13 amino acids. The CDR3 loop is CASSLRTGGTQYF. The CDR3 DNA follows: TGTGCCAGCAGCTTGAGGACGGGGGGTACGCAGTATTTT.

The table lists this clonotype with a few counts. This chain links TRBV29-1 with TRBJ2-3, with D possibly being TRBD2 (6 bases). The germline gives CDR1 SQVTM, CDR2 ANQGSEA. The CDR3 extends over 14 amino acids. The V gene lost 8 bases and the J gene lost 2 bases, with 17 bases spanning the gap. The CDR3 here is CSLAGGRITDTQYF. CDR3 nucleotide sequence: TGCAGCCTGGCCGGGGGTAGAATCACAGATACGCAGTATTTT.

About this clonotype itself: Given a much more abundant clone one base away, this may be a read error. The chain combines TRBV6-9 with TRBJ2-5, with 8 bases matching TRBD2. V lost 4 bases, J lost 3 bases, and 16 bases stayed unmatched. CDR3 size: 18 residues. The germline gives CDR1 MNHGY, CDR2 SVAAGI. For the CDR3, the DNA is TGTGCCAGCAGTTCCTACACTAGCGGATCTATGAAAAAAGAGACCCAGTACTTC. As protein: CASSSYTSGSMKKETQYF.

This clonotype was observed a few times. The rearrangement links TRBV4-1 to TRBJ2-2; D perhaps matches TRBD2 (5 bases). There are 16 residues in the CDR3. CDR1 is MGHRA and CDR2 is YSYEKL in the germline V gene. Between the trimmed V and J ends, which lost 1 base and 0 bases, there was a span of 9 bases. Here the CDR3 reads CASSQAGSTNTGELFF. In DNA, the CDR3 is TGCGCCAGCAGCCAAGCGGGGTCCACGAACACCGGGGAGCTGTTTTTT.

This CDR3 reads CSVGSVPSEDYNEQFF. CDR3 nucleotide sequence: TGCAGCGTCGGGTCCGTGCCTAGCGAGGACTACAATGAGCAGTTCTTC. The chain combines TRBV29-1 with TRBJ2-1, with D possibly matching TRBD2 (6 bases). The CDR3 is 16 amino acids. The germline V gene has CDR1 SQVTM and CDR2 ANQGSEA. Trimming left V 6 bases short and J 3 bases short, with 21 bases between.

This clonotype was counted between two and nine times. An end of the junction differs from the germline gene, which may be a read error. V and J are TRBV20-1 and TRBJ2-1, with D uncertain. CDR1 and CDR2 from the germline V gene are DFQATT and SNEGSKA (reference sequence). The CDR3 is made up of 14 amino acids. CDR3 DNA: TGCAGTGCTAGAGAACTTAAGTCGCAGTTTGAGCAGCTCTTC. Its protein product is CSARELKSQFEQLF.

In its sample, this clonotype was seen many times. The chain has TRBV30 and TRBJ1-1; 8 positions agree with TRBD1. CDR3 length equals 15 residues. Losses at the gene ends were 4 bases for V and 0 bases for J; bases not matched to a gene: 7. CDR1 is GTSNPN and CDR2 is SVGIG in the germline V gene (reference sequence). The chain's CDR3 is CAWIAQGAMNTEAFF. The CDR3 DNA sequence: TGTGCCTGGATAGCGCAGGGGGCAATGAACACTGAAGCTTTCTTT.

This clonotype was detected ten times or more. This chain joins TRBV27 and TRBJ1-2, with D perhaps TRBD1 (6 bases). The CDR3 loop spans 14 amino acids. The germline gives CDR1 MNHEY, CDR2 SMNVEV (reference sequence). Trimming took 2 bases from V and 8 from J, leaving 15 bases between them. The CDR3: CASSLGSGVGGYTF. The CDR3 DNA reads TGTGCCAGCAGTTTAGGGTCAGGGGTCGGGGGCTACACCTTC.

The chain recombines TRBV6-2 or TRBV6-3 with TRBJ2-1; D remains unclear. The V and J ends lost 2 bases and 4 bases respectively, with 9 bases between them. This CDR3 is built from 14 residues. Germline V gene lookup returns CDR1 MNHEY and CDR2 SVGEGT. This CDR3 is CASSYGSEYNEQFF. CDR3 sequence (DNA): TGTGCCAGCAGTTACGGGTCCGAATACAATGAGCAGTTCTTC.

This clonotype was found a few times. V and J are TRBV4-1 and TRBJ1-1; D remains ambiguous. The germline V gene encodes CDR1 MGHRA and CDR2 YSYEKL. V shed 0 bases and J shed 5 bases, with 16 bases lying between them. The CDR3 has 16 residues. Here the CDR3 DNA reads TGCGCCAGCAGCCAAGATACGCCCCCCCGGAGGACTGAAGCTTTCTTT. Residues: CASSQDTPPRRTEAFF.

The sample holds many counts of this clonotype. The rearrangement joins TRBV20-1 to TRBJ2-5; D not certain. Trimming took 0 bases from V and 4 from J, leaving 15 bases between them. Germline values: CDR1 DFQATT, CDR2 SNEGSKA (reference sequence). CDR3 length equals 15 residues. CDR3 sequence: CSARDPARAPETQYF. The CDR3 region has the DNA TGCAGTGCTAGAGATCCCGCGAGAGCCCCAGAGACCCAGTACTTC.

This clonotype was detected many times. The chain recombines TRBV11-2 with TRBJ2-4; no clear D. Trimming left V 1 base short and J 0 bases short, with 13 bases between. This CDR3 comprises 17 residues. Per germline, CDR1 SGHAT and CDR2 FQNNGV. CDR3 sequence (DNA): TGTGCCAGCAGCTTAGTTCCAGATTCGGCAGCCAAAAACATTCAGTACTTC. This sequence encodes CASSLVPDSAAKNIQYF.